Listed below are T cell receptor beta chains from one sample, sequenced in a study of blood T cell repertoires in COVID-19. Libraries were prepared by immunoSEQ multiplex PCR; TCRdb keeps only in-frame clonotypes and omits some of them. This table has some 200,000 clones, approximately 87% appearing once. The sequenced sample was peripheral blood. Receptor source: a woman in her 70s with acute or convalescent COVID-19. CDR3s include the opening cysteine and the closing phenylalanine or tryptophan. D genes are given only for firm matches. For some rows the clone size is stated as once, few or many, or as a class when expanded; others skip it.

d_gene: .; j_gene: TRBJ1-5; abundance: .; v_gene: TRBV29-1; CDR3aa: CSVGGNSNQPQHF; CDR3nt: TGCAGCGTTGGCGGAAATAGCAATCAGCCCCAGCATTTT
d_gene: TRBD1; j_gene: TRBJ2-2; abundance: .; v_gene: TRBV28; CDR3aa: CASSKFWTGPNTGELFF; CDR3nt: TGTGCCAGCAGTAAGTTTTGGACAGGACCGAACACCGGGGAGCTGTTTTTT
d_gene: .; j_gene: TRBJ2-1; abundance: .; v_gene: TRBV19; CDR3aa: CASSIGGGSGEIYNEQFF; CDR3nt: TGTGCCAGTAGTATAGGAGGGGGGAGCGGGGAAATCTACAATGAGCAGTTCTTC
d_gene: TRBD1; j_gene: TRBJ2-1; abundance: .; v_gene: TRBV7-7; CDR3aa: CASSKRPGTGAWDEQFF; CDR3nt: TGTGCCAGCAGCAAACGGCCCGGGACAGGGGCGTGGGATGAGCAGTTCTTC
d_gene: .; j_gene: TRBJ2-5; abundance: .; v_gene: TRBV10-3; CDR3aa: CAISETRRVETQYF; CDR3nt: TGTGCCATCAGTGAGACCCGGAGGGTGGAGACCCAGTACTTC
d_gene: .; j_gene: TRBJ2-1; abundance: .; v_gene: TRBV7-2; CDR3aa: CASSLGSGARSEQFF; CDR3nt: TGTGCCAGCAGCTTAGGAAGCGGAGCTCGGAGTGAGCAGTTCTTC
d_gene: .; j_gene: TRBJ1-2; abundance: .; v_gene: TRBV7-9; CDR3aa: CASSSNRARPWQTGYTF; CDR3nt: TGTGCCAGCAGCTCCAACAGGGCCAGACCTTGGCAGACCGGCTACACCTTC
d_gene: .; j_gene: TRBJ1-4; abundance: once; v_gene: TRBV5-1; CDR3aa: CASSISRSATNEKLFF; CDR3nt: TGCGCCAGCAGCATAAGCCGGAGCGCAACTAATGAAAAACTGTTTTTT
d_gene: TRBD1; j_gene: TRBJ2-1; abundance: .; v_gene: TRBV10-3; CDR3aa: CAIRDRDSYNEQFF; CDR3nt: TGTGCCATCAGGGACCGGGACAGCTACAATGAGCAGTTCTTC
d_gene: TRBD2; j_gene: TRBJ2-1; abundance: .; v_gene: TRBV5-1; CDR3aa: CASGPLAGGPNEQFF; CDR3nt: TGCGCCAGCGGGCCTCTGGCGGGGGGGCCGAATGAGCAGTTCTTC
d_gene: TRBD2; j_gene: TRBJ2-1; abundance: .; v_gene: TRBV6-4; CDR3aa: CASSDSAGERQFF; CDR3nt: TGTGCCAGCAGTGACTCCGCGGGGGAGCGGCAGTTCTTC
d_gene: .; j_gene: TRBJ1-5; abundance: once; v_gene: TRBV4-3; CDR3aa: CASSQDERGRQPQHF; CDR3nt: TGCGCCAGCAGCCAAGATGAAAGGGGTCGTCAGCCCCAGCATTTT
d_gene: TRBD1; j_gene: TRBJ1-1; abundance: .; v_gene: TRBV5-1; CDR3aa: CASSLRRDRSTGSEAFF; CDR3nt: TGCGCCAGCAGCTTACGTCGGGACAGGTCAACTGGGTCTGAAGCTTTCTTT
d_gene: .; j_gene: TRBJ2-1; abundance: .; v_gene: TRBV7-2; CDR3aa: CASSPAVATGEQFF; CDR3nt: TGTGCCAGCAGCCCTGCGGTGGCAACCGGTGAGCAGTTCTTC
d_gene: TRBD1; j_gene: TRBJ1-4; abundance: .; v_gene: TRBV5-1; CDR3aa: CASSQTGGREKLFF; CDR3nt: TGCGCCAGCAGCCAAACAGGGGGCAGGGAAAAACTGTTTTTT
d_gene: TRBD1; j_gene: TRBJ1-2; abundance: .; v_gene: TRBV16; CDR3aa: CASSRDRDYGYTF; CDR3nt: TGTGCCAGCAGCCGTGACAGGGATTATGGCTACACCTTC
d_gene: TRBD1; j_gene: TRBJ1-5; abundance: .; v_gene: TRBV19; CDR3aa: CASGTGGDQPQHF; CDR3nt: TGTGCCAGCGGGACAGGGGGGGATCAGCCCCAGCATTTT
d_gene: TRBD2; j_gene: TRBJ2-2; abundance: .; v_gene: TRBV29-1; CDR3aa: CSVVVSGRRSNTGELFF; CDR3nt: TGCAGCGTTGTAGTTAGCGGGAGACGATCGAACACCGGGGAGCTGTTTTTT
d_gene: TRBD1; j_gene: TRBJ1-2; abundance: .; v_gene: TRBV2; CDR3aa: CASSEFGTVGYGYTF; CDR3nt: TGTGCCAGCAGTGAATTCGGGACAGTGGGATATGGCTACACCTTC
d_gene: .; j_gene: TRBJ1-1; abundance: few; v_gene: TRBV9; CDR3aa: CASSVEPVGRGTEAFF; CDR3nt: TGTGCCAGCAGCGTAGAACCCGTGGGAAGGGGCACTGAAGCTTTCTTT
d_gene: TRBD1; j_gene: TRBJ2-3; abundance: few; v_gene: TRBV24-1; CDR3aa: CATSPGQTIDTQYF; CDR3nt: TGTGCCACCAGCCCGGGACAGACAATAGATACGCAGTATTTT
d_gene: .; j_gene: TRBJ1-2; abundance: .; v_gene: TRBV19; CDR3aa: CASSRTVNYGYTF; CDR3nt: TGTGCCAGTAGCAGGACAGTCAACTATGGCTACACCTTC
d_gene: TRBD1; j_gene: TRBJ2-5; abundance: .; v_gene: TRBV19; CDR3aa: CASSLPGQPETQYF; CDR3nt: TGTGCCAGTAGTTTGCCGGGACAGCCAGAGACCCAGTACTTC
d_gene: TRBD1; j_gene: TRBJ1-4; abundance: .; v_gene: TRBV28; CDR3aa: CASSQLGQGGEKLFF; CDR3nt: TGTGCCAGCAGTCAACTCGGACAGGGGGGTGAAAAACTGTTTTTT
d_gene: .; j_gene: TRBJ1-2; abundance: .; v_gene: TRBV11-2; CDR3aa: CASSFTTGNYGYTF; CDR3nt: TGTGCCAGCAGCTTTACCACAGGGAACTATGGCTACACCTTC
d_gene: TRBD1; j_gene: TRBJ2-5; abundance: .; v_gene: TRBV7-6; CDR3aa: CASSTGQGGQETQYF; CDR3nt: TGTGCCAGCAGCACGGGACAGGGTGGGCAAGAGACCCAGTACTTC